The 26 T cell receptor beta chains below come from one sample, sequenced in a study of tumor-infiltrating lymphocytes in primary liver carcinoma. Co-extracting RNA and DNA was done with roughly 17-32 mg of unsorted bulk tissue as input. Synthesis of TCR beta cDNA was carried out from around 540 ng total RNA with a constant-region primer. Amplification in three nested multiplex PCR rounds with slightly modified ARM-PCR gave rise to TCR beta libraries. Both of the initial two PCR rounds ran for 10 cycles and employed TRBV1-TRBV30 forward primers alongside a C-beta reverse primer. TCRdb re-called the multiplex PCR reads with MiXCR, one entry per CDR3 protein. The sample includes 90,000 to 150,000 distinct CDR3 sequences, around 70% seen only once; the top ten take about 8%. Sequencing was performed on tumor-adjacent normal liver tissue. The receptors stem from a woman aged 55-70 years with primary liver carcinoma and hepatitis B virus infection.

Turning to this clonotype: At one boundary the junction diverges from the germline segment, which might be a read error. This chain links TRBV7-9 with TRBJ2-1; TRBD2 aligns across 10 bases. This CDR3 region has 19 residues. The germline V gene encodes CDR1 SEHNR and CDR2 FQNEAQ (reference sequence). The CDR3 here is CASILPETSGLRAYNEQFF. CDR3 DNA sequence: TGTGCCAGCATCTTACCCGAGACTAGCGGGCTCAGAGCCTACAATGAGCAGTTCTTC.

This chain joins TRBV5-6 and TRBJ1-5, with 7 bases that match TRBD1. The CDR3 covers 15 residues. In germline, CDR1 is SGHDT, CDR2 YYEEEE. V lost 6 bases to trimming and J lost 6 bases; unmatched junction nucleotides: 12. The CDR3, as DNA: TGTGCCAGCATCGACGGGACAGCCACAGGTCAGCCCCAGCATTTT. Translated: CASIDGTATGQPQHF.

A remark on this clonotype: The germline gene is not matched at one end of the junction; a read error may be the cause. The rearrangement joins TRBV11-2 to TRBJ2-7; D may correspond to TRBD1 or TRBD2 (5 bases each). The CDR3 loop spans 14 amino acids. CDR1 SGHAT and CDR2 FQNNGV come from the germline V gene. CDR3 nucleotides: TGTGCCGGCAGCCCCGGACGGGGATGGGGCGAGCAGTATTTC. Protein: CAGSPGRGWGEQYF.

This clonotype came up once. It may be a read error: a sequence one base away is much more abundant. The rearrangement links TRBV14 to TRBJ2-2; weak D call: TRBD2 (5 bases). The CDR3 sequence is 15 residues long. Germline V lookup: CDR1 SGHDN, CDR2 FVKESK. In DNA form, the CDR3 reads TGTGCCAGCAGCCCCGAGTCCGGCTTTATCGGGGAGCAGTTTTTT. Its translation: CASSPESGFIGEQFF.

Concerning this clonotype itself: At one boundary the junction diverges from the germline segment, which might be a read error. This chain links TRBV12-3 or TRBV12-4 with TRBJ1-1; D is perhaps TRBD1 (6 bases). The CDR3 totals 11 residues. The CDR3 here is CAISSGAETFF. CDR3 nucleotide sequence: TGTGCCATCAGTTCAGGGGCTGAAACTTTCTTT.

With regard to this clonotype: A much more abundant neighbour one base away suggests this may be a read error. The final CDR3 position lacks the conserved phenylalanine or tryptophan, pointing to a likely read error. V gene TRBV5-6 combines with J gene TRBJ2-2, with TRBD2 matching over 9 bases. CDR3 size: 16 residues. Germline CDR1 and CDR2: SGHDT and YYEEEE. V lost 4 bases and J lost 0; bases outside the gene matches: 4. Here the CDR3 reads CASSRGGGANTGELFS. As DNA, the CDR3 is TGTGCCAGCAGCCGCGGCGGGGGGGCGAACACCGGGGAGCTGTTTTCT.

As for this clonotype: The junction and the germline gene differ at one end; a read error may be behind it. For the CDR3, the DNA is TGCAGCGTTGTGGTACAGACGGGCGGCGAGCAGTATTTC. Its translation is CSVVVQTGGEQYF. V gene TRBV29-1 combines with J gene TRBJ2-7, with D unclear. From germline, CDR1 is SQVTM and CDR2 ANQGSEA. CDR3 length: 13 amino acids.

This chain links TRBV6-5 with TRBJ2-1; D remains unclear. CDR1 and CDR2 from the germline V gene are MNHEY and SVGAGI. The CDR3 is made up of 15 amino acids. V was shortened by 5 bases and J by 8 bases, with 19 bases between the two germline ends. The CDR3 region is CASSVLPSAYDEQFF. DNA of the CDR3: TGTGCCAGCAGTGTACTACCATCTGCTTACGATGAGCAGTTCTTC.

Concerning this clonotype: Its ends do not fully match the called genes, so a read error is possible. The CDR3 nucleotides are TGTGCCAGCAGTCAAGAAATGACAAGCTTAAGTCAGCTCCAGCATTTT. Amino acids: CASSQEMTSLSQLQHF. V gene TRBV12-3 or TRBV12-4 combines with J gene TRBJ1-5; D is unresolved. The CDR3 has 16 amino acids.

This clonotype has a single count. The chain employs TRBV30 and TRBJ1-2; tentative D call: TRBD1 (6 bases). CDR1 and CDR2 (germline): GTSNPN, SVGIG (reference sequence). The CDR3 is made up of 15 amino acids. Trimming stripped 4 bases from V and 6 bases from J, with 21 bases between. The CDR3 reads CAWKPGQLSGDGYTF. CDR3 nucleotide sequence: TGTGCCTGGAAACCCGGACAGCTCAGTGGCGATGGCTACACCTTC.

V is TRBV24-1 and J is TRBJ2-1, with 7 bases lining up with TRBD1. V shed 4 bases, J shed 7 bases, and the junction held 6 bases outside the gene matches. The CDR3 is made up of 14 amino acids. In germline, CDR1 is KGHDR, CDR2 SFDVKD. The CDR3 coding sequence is TGTGCCACCAGTGACCTCCTGACAGGGAATGAGCAGTTCTTC. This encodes CATSDLLTGNEQFF.

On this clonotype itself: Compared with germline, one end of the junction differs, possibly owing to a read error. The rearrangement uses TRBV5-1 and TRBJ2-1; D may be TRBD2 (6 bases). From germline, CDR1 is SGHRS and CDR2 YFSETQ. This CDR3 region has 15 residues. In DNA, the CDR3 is TGCGCCACCAGCTTGGACGGGAGCTCCTACAATGAGCAGTTCTTC. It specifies CATSLDGSSYNEQFF.

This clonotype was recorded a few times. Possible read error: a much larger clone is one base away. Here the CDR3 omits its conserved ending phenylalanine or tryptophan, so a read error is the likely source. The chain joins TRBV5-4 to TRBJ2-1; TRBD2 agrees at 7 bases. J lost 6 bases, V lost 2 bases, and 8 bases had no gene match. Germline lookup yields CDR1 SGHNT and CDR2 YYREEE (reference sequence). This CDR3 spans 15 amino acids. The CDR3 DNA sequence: TGTGCCAGCAGCTTAGTAGCGGGTCCCAGCAATGAGCAGTTCCTC. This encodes CASSLVAGPSNEQFL.

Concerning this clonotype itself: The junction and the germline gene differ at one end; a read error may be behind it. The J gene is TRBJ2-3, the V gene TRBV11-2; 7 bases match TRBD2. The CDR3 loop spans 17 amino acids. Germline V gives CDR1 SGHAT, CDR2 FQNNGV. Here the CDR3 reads CGSSSPATSVNTDTQYF. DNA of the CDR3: TGTGGCAGCAGCTCCCCCGCCACTAGCGTAAACACAGATACGCAGTACTTT.

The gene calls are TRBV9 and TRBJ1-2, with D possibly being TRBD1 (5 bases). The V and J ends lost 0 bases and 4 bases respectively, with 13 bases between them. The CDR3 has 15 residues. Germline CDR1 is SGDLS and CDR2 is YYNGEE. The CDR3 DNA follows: TGTGCCAGCAGCGTAGATAGTCAGGGCGGCTATGGCTACACCTTC. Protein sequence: CASSVDSQGGYGYTF.

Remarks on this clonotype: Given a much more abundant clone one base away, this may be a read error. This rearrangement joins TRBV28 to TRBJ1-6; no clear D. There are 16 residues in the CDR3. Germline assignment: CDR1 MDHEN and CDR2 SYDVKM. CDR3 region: CASSSVTPTRGSSLHF. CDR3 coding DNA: TGTGCCAGCAGTTCCGTGACTCCTACCCGGGGTTCATCCCTCCACTTT.

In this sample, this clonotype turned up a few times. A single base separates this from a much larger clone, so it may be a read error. DNA of the CDR3: TGTGCCAGCAACTTGGTTCAGGGCGCTTCGGATGAGCAGTTCTTC. The encoded protein is CASNLVQGASDEQFF. The genes are TRBV5-4 and TRBJ2-1, with D tentatively TRBD1 (5 bases). Germline assignment: CDR1 SGHNT and CDR2 YYREEE (reference sequence). This CDR3 region has 15 residues.

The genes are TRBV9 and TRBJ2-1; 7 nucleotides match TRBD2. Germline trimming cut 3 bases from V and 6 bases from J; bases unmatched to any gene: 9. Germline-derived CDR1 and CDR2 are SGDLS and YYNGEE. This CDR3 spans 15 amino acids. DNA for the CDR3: TGTGCCAGCAGCGAGAGCGGGATAACGGGCAATGAGCAGTTCTTC. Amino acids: CASSESGITGNEQFF.

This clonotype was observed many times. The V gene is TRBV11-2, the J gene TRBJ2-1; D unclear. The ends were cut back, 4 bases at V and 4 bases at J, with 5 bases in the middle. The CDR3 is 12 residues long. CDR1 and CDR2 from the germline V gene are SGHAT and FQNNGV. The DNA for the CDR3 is TGTGCCAGCAGCTCCGGTTACAATGAGCAGTTCTTC. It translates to CASSSGYNEQFF.

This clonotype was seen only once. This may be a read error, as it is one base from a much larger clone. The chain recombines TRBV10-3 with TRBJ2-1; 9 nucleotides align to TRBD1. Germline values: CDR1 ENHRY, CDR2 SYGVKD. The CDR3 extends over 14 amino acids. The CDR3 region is CAAESGTGNNGQFF. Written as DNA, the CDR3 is TGTGCCGCCGAATCCGGGACAGGGAACAATGGGCAGTTCTTC.

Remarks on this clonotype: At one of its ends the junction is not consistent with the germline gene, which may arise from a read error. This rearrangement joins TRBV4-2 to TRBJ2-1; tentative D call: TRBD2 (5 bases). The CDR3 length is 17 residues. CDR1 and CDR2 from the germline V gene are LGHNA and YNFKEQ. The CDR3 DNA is TGTGCCAACAGCCATGAACTGGTGGGAGTAGCCTACAATGAGCAGTTCTTC. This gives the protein CANSHELVGVAYNEQFF.

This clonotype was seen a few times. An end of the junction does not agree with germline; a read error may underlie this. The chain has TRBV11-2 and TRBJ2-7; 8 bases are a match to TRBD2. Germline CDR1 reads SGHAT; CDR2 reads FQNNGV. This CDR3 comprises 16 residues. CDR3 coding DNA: TGTGCCAGCAACTACGGCGGGAGGACCTCGGGAAGCGGGCAGTATTTC. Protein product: CASNYGGRTSGSGQYF.

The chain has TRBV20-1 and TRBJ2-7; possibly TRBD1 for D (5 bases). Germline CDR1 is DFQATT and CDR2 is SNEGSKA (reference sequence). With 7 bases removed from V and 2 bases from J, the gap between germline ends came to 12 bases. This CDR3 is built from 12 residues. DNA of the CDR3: TGCAGTGATCCGGACAAAACCTACGAGCAGTACTTC. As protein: CSDPDKTYEQYF.

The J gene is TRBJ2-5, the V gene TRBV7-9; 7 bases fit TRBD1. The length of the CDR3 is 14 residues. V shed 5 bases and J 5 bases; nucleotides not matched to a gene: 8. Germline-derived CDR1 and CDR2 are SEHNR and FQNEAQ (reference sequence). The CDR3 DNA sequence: TGTGCCAGCAGCCCGAACAGGGGAGATGAGACCCAGTACTTC. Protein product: CASSPNRGDETQYF.

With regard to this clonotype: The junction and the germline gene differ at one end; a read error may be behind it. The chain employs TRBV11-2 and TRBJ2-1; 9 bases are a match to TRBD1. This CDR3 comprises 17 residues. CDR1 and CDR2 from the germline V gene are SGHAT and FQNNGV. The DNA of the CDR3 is TGCGCCAGCTGCTTAGGGCCATGGACAGGGGCTAGCAATGAGCAGTTCTTC. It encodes CASCLGPWTGASNEQFF.

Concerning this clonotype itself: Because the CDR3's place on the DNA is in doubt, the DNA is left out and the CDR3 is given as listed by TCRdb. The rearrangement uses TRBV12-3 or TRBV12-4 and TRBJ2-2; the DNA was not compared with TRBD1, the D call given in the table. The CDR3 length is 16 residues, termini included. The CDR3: CASSRVVGTGTRELFF.